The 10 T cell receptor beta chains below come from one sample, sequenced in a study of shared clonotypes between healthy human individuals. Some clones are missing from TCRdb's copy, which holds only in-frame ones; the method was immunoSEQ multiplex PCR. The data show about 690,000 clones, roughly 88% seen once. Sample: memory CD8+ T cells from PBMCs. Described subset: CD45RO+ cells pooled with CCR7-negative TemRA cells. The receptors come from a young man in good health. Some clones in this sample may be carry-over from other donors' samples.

CDR3 DNA sequence: TGTGCCAGCAGCCCCGACTACGAGCAGTACTTC. It translates to CASSPDYEQYF. The V and J genes are TRBV7-8 and TRBJ2-7; the D is unclear. This CDR3 has 11 amino acids. Trimming removed 5 bases at V and 3 bases at J, with 5 bases between. Germline CDR1 is SGHVS and CDR2 is FQNEAQ.

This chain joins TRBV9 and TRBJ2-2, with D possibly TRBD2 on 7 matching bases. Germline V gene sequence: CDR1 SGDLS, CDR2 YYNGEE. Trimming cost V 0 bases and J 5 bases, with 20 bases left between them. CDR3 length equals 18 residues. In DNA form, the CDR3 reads TGTGCCAGCAGCGTAGAGGGGGGCGCGGGAGTCGGAACCGGGGAGCTGTTTTTT. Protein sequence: CASSVEGGAGVGTGELFF.

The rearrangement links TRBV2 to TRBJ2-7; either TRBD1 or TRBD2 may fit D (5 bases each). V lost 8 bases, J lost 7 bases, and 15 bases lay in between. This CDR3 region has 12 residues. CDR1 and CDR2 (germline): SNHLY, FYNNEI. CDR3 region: CASWSGAWEQYF. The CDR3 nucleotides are TGTGCCAGCTGGTCCGGGGCATGGGAGCAGTACTTC.

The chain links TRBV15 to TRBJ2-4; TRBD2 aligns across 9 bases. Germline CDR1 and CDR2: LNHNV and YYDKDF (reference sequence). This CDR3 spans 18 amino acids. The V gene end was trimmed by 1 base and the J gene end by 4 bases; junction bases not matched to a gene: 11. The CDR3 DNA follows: TGTGCCACCAGCAGAGGTATTGAGCTAGCGGGAATAAAAAACATTCAGTACTTC. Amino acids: CATSRGIELAGIKNIQYF.

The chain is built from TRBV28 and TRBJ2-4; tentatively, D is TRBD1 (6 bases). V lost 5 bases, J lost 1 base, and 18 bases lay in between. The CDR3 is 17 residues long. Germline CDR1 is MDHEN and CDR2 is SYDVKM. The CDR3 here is CASSMTQGYSAKNIQYF. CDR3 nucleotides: TGTGCCAGCAGTATGACCCAGGGGTACTCGGCCAAAAACATTCAGTACTTC.

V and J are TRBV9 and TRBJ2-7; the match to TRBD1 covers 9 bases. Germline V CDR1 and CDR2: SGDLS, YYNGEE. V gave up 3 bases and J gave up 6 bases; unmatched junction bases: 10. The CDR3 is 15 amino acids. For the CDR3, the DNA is TGTGCCAGCAGCGAGGGACAGGGAATTATCTTCGAGCAGTACTTC. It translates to CASSEGQGIIFEQYF.

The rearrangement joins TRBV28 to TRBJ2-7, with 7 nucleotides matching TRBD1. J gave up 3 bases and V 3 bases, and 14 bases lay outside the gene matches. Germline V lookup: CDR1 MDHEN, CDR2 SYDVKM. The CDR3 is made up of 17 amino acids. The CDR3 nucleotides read TGTGCCAGCAGTTTGTCGCAACAGGGGAGTATGGGCTACGAGCAGTACTTC. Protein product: CASSLSQQGSMGYEQYF.

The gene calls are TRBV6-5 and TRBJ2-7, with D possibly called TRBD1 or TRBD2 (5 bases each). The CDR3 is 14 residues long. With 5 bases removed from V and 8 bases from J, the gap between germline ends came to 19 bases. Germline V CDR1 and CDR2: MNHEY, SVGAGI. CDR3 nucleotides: TGTGCCAGCAGTCCCTCGCTAGGGACCCCCAAGCAGTACTTC. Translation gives CASSPSLGTPKQYF.

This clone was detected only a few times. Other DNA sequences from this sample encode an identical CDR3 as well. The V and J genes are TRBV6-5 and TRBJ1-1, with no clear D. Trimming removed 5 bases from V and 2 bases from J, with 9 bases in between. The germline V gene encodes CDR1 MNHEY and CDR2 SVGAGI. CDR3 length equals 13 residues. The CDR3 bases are TGTGCCAGCAGTCCATCCGGCAACACTGAAGCTTTCTTT. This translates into CASSPSGNTEAFF.

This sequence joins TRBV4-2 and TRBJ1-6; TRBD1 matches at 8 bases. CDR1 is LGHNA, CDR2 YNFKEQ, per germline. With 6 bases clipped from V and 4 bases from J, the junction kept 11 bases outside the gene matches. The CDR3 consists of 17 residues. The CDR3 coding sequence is TGTGCCAGCAGGGAACCGACAGGGGCGGGTTATAATTCACCCCTCCACTTT. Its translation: CASREPTGAGYNSPLHF.